Following are 23 T cell receptor beta chains from one sample sequenced in a study of technical replicates of blood from several donors. Here immunoSEQ multiplex PCR was the method, and the copy in TCRdb shows in-frame clones only, minus some. The sample carries roughly 12,000 clones, approximately 94% recorded once. Material: PBMCs. These receptor sequences come from a human donor in good health.

This chain links TRBV6-6 with TRBJ2-2; TRBD1 agrees at 10 bases. This CDR3 spans 14 amino acids. Germline V gene data show CDR1 as MNHNY and CDR2 as SVGAGI (reference sequence). With 4 bases clipped from V and 4 bases from J, the junction kept 0 bases outside the gene matches. CDR3 sequence reads: CASSWTGGTGELFF. For the CDR3, the DNA is TGTGCCAGCAGTTGGACAGGGGGCACCGGGGAGCTGTTTTTT.

The V and J genes are TRBV4-2 and TRBJ2-7; 8 bases fit TRBD1. Germline-derived CDR1 and CDR2 are LGHNA and YNFKEQ. The junction had 5 bases not matched to a gene; V was cut back by 0 bases and J by 4 bases. The CDR3 sequence is 15 residues long. Here the CDR3 DNA reads TGTGCCAGCAGCCAAGATGTACAGGGGGGTTACGAGCAGTACTTC. Translating it yields CASSQDVQGGYEQYF.

The chain combines TRBV27 with TRBJ2-7; TRBD2 matches 10 bases. V lost 6 bases to trimming and J lost 0 bases; unmatched junction nucleotides: 14. This CDR3 is 18 amino acids long. Germline V gene sequence: CDR1 MNHEY, CDR2 SMNVEV (reference sequence). In DNA form, the CDR3 reads TGTGCCAGCAGCCGTAAACTAACTTGGACTAGCGGCTCCTACGAGCAGTACTTC. It translates to CASSRKLTWTSGSYEQYF.

The gene calls are TRBV11-2 and TRBJ2-7; D is possibly TRBD2 (6 bases). Germline CDR1 SGHAT, CDR2 FQNNGV. The V end was cut by 5 bases, the J end by 4 bases, with 18 bases between. This CDR3 comprises 15 residues. CDR3 in DNA: TGTGCCAGCAGCCAGCCGGGGGAAGCCCGTTACGAGCAGTACTTC. It encodes CASSQPGEARYEQYF.

The chain joins TRBV6-5 to TRBJ1-2, with 7 bases aligning to TRBD1. The germline gives CDR1 MNHEY, CDR2 SVGAGI. V was pared by 2 bases and J by 7 bases, with 4 bases of the junction left unmatched. This CDR3 comprises 13 residues. CDR3 nucleotide sequence: TGTGCCAGCAGTTACGCGGGACAGAGTGGCTACACCTTC. Translated, it gives CASSYAGQSGYTF.

V gene TRBV30 combines with J gene TRBJ1-1; D is uncertain. This CDR3 spans 12 amino acids. Looked up from germline, CDR1 is GTSNPN and CDR2 is SVGIG (reference sequence). V dropped 0 bases and J dropped 6 bases, with 8 bases sitting between them. The chain's CDR3 is CAWSVLGPEAFF. DNA for the CDR3: TGTGCCTGGAGTGTACTAGGTCCTGAAGCTTTCTTT.

V and J are TRBV7-6 and TRBJ2-3; TRBD2 is a possible D gene (5 bases). V was shortened by 2 bases and J by 6 bases, with 12 bases between the two germline ends. This CDR3 has 14 residues. The germline V gene encodes CDR1 SGHVS and CDR2 FNYEAQ. In DNA, the CDR3 is TGTGCCAGCAGCTTAAACCTAGCTGGGGATACGCAGTATTTT. Translated: CASSLNLAGDTQYF.

V usage is TRBV28 and J usage is TRBJ1-1; 9 bases align to TRBD1. CDR3 length: 14 residues. V shed 6 bases and J 7 bases; nucleotides not matched to a gene: 9. CDR1 is MDHEN, CDR2 SYDVKM, per germline. CDR3 sequence reads: CASRDPGQGGEAFF. The DNA of the CDR3 is TGTGCCAGCAGAGATCCGGGACAGGGTGGTGAAGCTTTCTTT.

This chain joins TRBV27 and TRBJ2-6; D gene unclear. V was shortened by 8 bases and J by 0 bases, with 8 bases between the two germline ends. CDR1 is MNHEY and CDR2 is SMNVEV in the germline V gene (reference sequence). This CDR3 spans 14 amino acids. CDR3 sequence: CASAENSGANVLTF. The CDR3 coding sequence is TGTGCCAGCGCCGAGAACTCTGGGGCCAACGTCCTGACTTTC.

The chain employs TRBV11-2 and TRBJ2-7; 7 nucleotides match TRBD2. Trimming took 3 bases from V and 2 from J; bases not matched to a gene: 13. Germline V CDR1 and CDR2: SGHAT, FQNNGV. CDR3 length: 17 residues. This CDR3 is CASSLFRGPGLAYEQYF. DNA for the CDR3: TGTGCCAGCAGCTTGTTCCGGGGCCCAGGACTAGCCTACGAGCAGTACTTC.

The chain is built from TRBV15 and TRBJ2-7, with 10 bases fitting TRBD2. Germline V CDR1 and CDR2: LNHNV, YYDKDF (reference sequence). This CDR3 has 17 residues. The V segment lost 0 bases and the J segment 3 bases; nucleotides outside the gene matches: 8. The DNA for the CDR3 is TGTGCCACCAGCAGAGAACTGGTAGCGGGAGGAAGCTACGAGCAGTACTTC. It yields the protein CATSRELVAGGSYEQYF.

In the case of this clone: A read error may produce the germline difference seen at one junction end. CDR3 amino acids: CASTLGTSGLNEQYF. The CDR3, as DNA: TGTGCCAGCACCTTAGGGACTAGCGGCCTCAACGAGCAGTACTTC. The gene calls are TRBV11-2 and TRBJ2-7; TRBD2 agrees at 11 bases. The CDR3 has 15 residues. Germline V CDR1 and CDR2: SGHAT, FQNNGV.

The chain employs TRBV6-5 and TRBJ2-2; TRBD2 aligns across 7 bases. CDR1 is MNHEY, CDR2 SVGAGI, per germline. Trimming at V came to 0 bases and at J to 4 bases, leaving 5 bases not matched to a gene. This CDR3 has 16 amino acids. The CDR3 region has the DNA TGTGCCAGCAGTTACTCGGGGGGGAGTGGCACCGGGGAGCTGTTTTTT. Translating it yields CASSYSGGSGTGELFF.

This clone appeared once. J is TRBJ2-3 and V is TRBV27, with 12 positions matching TRBD2. The J segment lost 5 bases and the V segment lost 6 bases, leaving 9 bases of the junction unmatched. CDR1 is MNHEY and CDR2 is SMNVEV in the germline V gene (reference sequence). This CDR3 is 16 amino acids long. DNA for the CDR3: TGTGCCAGCAGCAGCCTCGGGACTAGCGGGCAAGATACGCAGTATTTT. This encodes CASSSLGTSGQDTQYF.

This clone came up once. The rearrangement uses TRBV25-1 and TRBJ1-1; perhaps TRBD1 as D (5 bases). CDR1 is MGHDK and CDR2 is SYGVNS in the germline V gene. CDR3 length: 14 residues. V lost 0 bases and J lost 4, with 9 bases in between. CDR3 residues: CASSEYGGPTEAFF. CDR3 bases: TGTGCCAGCAGTGAATACGGGGGACCCACTGAAGCTTTCTTT.

This chain connects TRBV7-3 to TRBJ2-3; perhaps TRBD2 as D (5 bases). The CDR3 is 13 residues long. The V end was cut by 6 bases, the J end by 5 bases, with 12 bases between. CDR1 and CDR2 from the germline V gene are SGHTA and FQGTGA. Written as DNA, the CDR3 is TGTGCCAGCAGTCGGGAAGTCCAAGATACGCAGTATTTT. Its protein is CASSREVQDTQYF.

The chain links TRBV19 to TRBJ1-1; D remains ambiguous. Trimming took off 4 bases at V and 7 bases at J, with 7 bases between the two ends. Germline V gene lookup returns CDR1 LNHDA and CDR2 SQIVND (reference sequence). The CDR3 is made up of 11 amino acids. CDR3 amino acids: CASSKRSEAFF. The CDR3 nucleotides read TGTGCCAGTAGTAAACGGAGTGAAGCTTTCTTT.

V gene TRBV4-1 combines with J gene TRBJ1-1, with D uncertain. The CDR3 contains 16 residues. With 0 bases removed from V and 0 bases from J, the gap between germline ends came to 11 bases. The germline CDR1 and CDR2 sequences are MGHRA and YSYEKL. In nucleotides, the CDR3 is TGCGCCAGCAGCCAAGATTGGAGCGGGGTGAACACTGAAGCTTTCTTT. Amino acid sequence: CASSQDWSGVNTEAFF.

The V call is TRBV25-1, the J call TRBJ2-1; 10 nucleotides agree with TRBD2. The ends lost 3 bases at V and 6 bases at J; junction bases unmatched: 14. Looked up from germline, CDR1 is MGHDK and CDR2 is SYGVNS. The CDR3 sequence is 18 residues long. CDR3 in DNA: TGTGCCAGCAGTGAGCTAGCGGGAGCGGAGGGGCTTACCAATGAGCAGTTCTTC. This codes for CASSELAGAEGLTNEQFF.

The CDR3 loop is CASSISRTNNEQFF. CDR3 DNA sequence: TGTGCCAGTAGTATATCTAGGACTAACAATGAGCAGTTCTTC. The gene calls are TRBV19 and TRBJ2-1; a possible D gene is TRBD2 (6 bases). This CDR3 is 14 amino acids long. Germline V gene lookup returns CDR1 LNHDA and CDR2 SQIVND (reference sequence). Deletions cut 2 bases from V and 5 bases from J, with 10 bases between.

V usage is TRBV5-1 and J usage is TRBJ2-3; D remains ambiguous. Trimming pared 5 bases from V and 0 bases from J, leaving 7 bases between. CDR3 length: 13 amino acids. Germline V gene data show CDR1 as SGHRS and CDR2 as YFSETQ. The CDR3 sequence is CASSSPSTDTQYF. CDR3 DNA sequence: TGCGCCAGCAGTTCCCCGAGCACAGATACGCAGTATTTT.

The V call is TRBV9, the J call TRBJ2-3; 10 nucleotides match TRBD2. With 4 bases clipped from V and 1 base from J, the junction kept 3 bases outside the gene matches. Germline CDR1 is SGDLS and CDR2 is YYNGEE. CDR3 length: 15 amino acids. DNA for the CDR3: TGTGCCAGCAGCCCAGGGACTAGCGGCACAGATACGCAGTATTTT. The encoded protein is CASSPGTSGTDTQYF.

The chain uses TRBV30 and TRBJ2-3; 10 bases match TRBD2. Germline CDR1 reads GTSNPN; CDR2 reads SVGIG (reference sequence). V gave up 4 bases and J gave up 4 bases; unmatched junction bases: 14. CDR3 length equals 17 residues. CDR3 bases: TGTGCCTGGAATACTAAATTCGGCCTAGCGGGAGCAGATACGCAGTATTTT. It specifies CAWNTKFGLAGADTQYF.